This TCR beta chain was profiled in a study of T cells in localized non-small cell lung cancer. General study results and limits: The highest T cell clonality was in uninvolved adjacent lung, above tumor. Of the top 100 tumor clones, median approximately 50 were in adjacent lung, 25 to 35 among its top 100. Heterogeneity stays possible, as sequencing covered only one tumor region. Those with higher blood T cell density had longer overall survival.

As to this clone: As yet, its antigen is unknown.

Assay: immunoSEQ multiplex PCR; the TCRdb copy retains only in-frame clones and omits some. The sample yields fewer than 25,000 clones, 90% seen once. Per the germline V gene, CDR1 is SQVTM and CDR2 is ANQGSEA. The CDR3 runs 16 residues. The V and J ends lost 7 bases and 1 base, in that order; junction bases with no gene match: 10. This TCR was sampled from a woman aged 35 to 70 with stage I lung adenocarcinoma. The chain has TRBV29-1 and TRBJ2-1; 10 bases agree with TRBD1. The material sequenced was peripheral blood, taken before any cancer treatment. The CDR3 region is CSADSRTGGSYNEQFF. The CDR3 DNA sequence: TGCAGCGCGGATTCAAGGACAGGGGGGTCCTACAATGAGCAGTTCTTC.